This TCR beta chain was retrieved from a study of regulatory T cells in long-lasting Graves disease. According to the study, TCR beta libraries were built with iRepertoire HTBI primers and CDR3-region Arm-PCR. TCRdb re-called the multiplex PCR reads with MiXCR, one entry per CDR3 protein. The table shows about 560,000 distinct CDR3 sequences, with roughly 15% occurring only once. As to time point: newly diagnosed GD, antithyroid drugs for less than 3 months. Extracted PBMC RNA gave rise to the TCR library. This clonotype was counted only a few times. Separately, the same data were catalogued under a study of T cells in Graves' hyperthyroidism and ophthalmopathy.

The sample in question was peripheral blood mononuclear cells (PBMCs), obtained at new diagnosis, from a patient treated with antithyroid drugs. The receptor was derived from a man aged 18 to 30 with Graves disease.

DNA of the CDR3: TGTGCCAGCAGCTTAAGACAGGACCTTAACTATGGCTACACCTTC. Its translation: CASSLRQDLNYGYTF. This chain connects TRBV11-2 to TRBJ1-2; possible D gene TRBD1, 6 bases. The CDR3 is 15 residues long. V shed 2 bases and J shed 1 base, with 11 bases lying between them. The V gene's germline CDR1 is SGHAT and CDR2 FQNNGV.